The 3 T cell receptor beta chains in this list originate from one sample, sequenced in a study of blood T cell repertoires in COVID-19. The repertoire was sequenced with immunoSEQ multiplex PCR; TCRdb's copy has only in-frame clones and lacks some. In the table there are about 39,000 clones, 75% to 90% of which are singletons. Sequencing was carried out using peripheral blood. These receptors were obtained from a man aged 50 to 60 with active or convalescent COVID-19.

The gene calls are TRBV12-5 and TRBJ2-3, with 8 bases aligning to TRBD2. The CDR3 covers 16 residues. Per germline, CDR1 LGHNT and CDR2 FRNRAP. Losses at the gene ends were 5 bases for V and 4 bases for J; bases not matched to a gene: 11. The CDR3 DNA reads TGTGCTAGTGGTCCCCCCGGACTAGCTCTCCCAGATACGCAGTATTTT. It translates to CASGPPGLALPDTQYF.

Notes on this clone: Other DNA sequences of this sample code for an identical CDR3. The chain joins TRBV2 to TRBJ1-6, with D perhaps matching TRBD1 (5 bases). Germline V lookup: CDR1 SNHLY, CDR2 FYNNEI. The CDR3 has 14 residues. The V end lost 0 bases, the J end lost 7 bases, and 7 bases lay between the germline ends. CDR3 DNA sequence: TGTGCCAGCAGTGAAGCCAGGGTCAATTCACCCCTCCACTTT. This gives the protein CASSEARVNSPLHF.

This rearrangement joins TRBV6-1 to TRBJ2-1; 8 nucleotides match TRBD2. The germline V gene encodes CDR1 MNHNS and CDR2 SASEGT. The CDR3 runs to 16 residues. V lost 3 bases to trimming and J lost 9 bases; unmatched junction nucleotides: 13. CDR3 coding DNA: TGTGCCAGCAGTGACCCTTTAGCGGGGCTTCGGGGTGAGCAGTTCTTC. Residues: CASSDPLAGLRGEQFF.